These 17 T cell receptor beta chains were all obtained from the same sample, sequenced in a study of shared clonotypes between healthy human individuals. The repertoire was sequenced with immunoSEQ multiplex PCR; TCRdb's copy has only in-frame clones and lacks some. The data hold some 2.1 million clones, with approximately 95% observed a single time. CD8 cells regarded as naive lacked CD45RO, were positively chosen for CCR7, and omitted terminally differentiated effector memory CD45RA+ cells. The sequencing sample was made of naive CD8+ T cells sorted from blood. These receptors were obtained from a man aged 18 to 29 in good health.

On this clone itself: Other DNA sequences in the sample encode the same CDR3. The J gene is TRBJ1-1, the V gene TRBV6-5; unclear D gene. Germline V gene lookup returns CDR1 MNHEY and CDR2 SVGAGI. Between the trimmed V and J ends, which lost 2 bases and 1 base, there was a span of 8 bases. The CDR3 is made up of 14 amino acids. The CDR3 DNA sequence: TGTGCCAGCAGTTACGGGGATGAGAACACTGAAGCTTTCTTT. Encoded protein: CASSYGDENTEAFF.

The rearrangement joins TRBV28 to TRBJ1-1; no clear D. The CDR3 spans 12 residues. Trimming cost V 8 bases and J 1 base, with 8 bases left between them. Per the germline V gene, CDR1 is MDHEN and CDR2 is SYDVKM. The CDR3 reads CASGPGNTEAFF. Written as DNA, the CDR3 is TGTGCCAGCGGCCCAGGGAACACTGAAGCTTTCTTT.

V is TRBV27 and J is TRBJ2-2, with 8 nucleotides matching TRBD2. V shed 4 bases, J shed 0 bases, and the junction held 13 bases outside the gene matches. CDR1 and CDR2 from the germline V gene are MNHEY and SMNVEV (reference sequence). This CDR3 is built from 19 residues. DNA for the CDR3: TGTGCCAGCAGTTCTGAGACGGGGGGGCGGATCGCGAACACCGGGGAGCTGTTTTTT. This sequence encodes CASSSETGGRIANTGELFF.

To note about this clone: The sample carries other DNA sequences with the same CDR3. The gene calls are TRBV19 and TRBJ1-1, with D unclear. Trimming pared 0 bases from V and 0 bases from J, leaving 5 bases between. This CDR3 has 14 residues. Germline assignment: CDR1 LNHDA and CDR2 SQIVND (reference sequence). The CDR3 nucleotides read TGTGCCAGTAGTATAGATCTAATGAACACTGAAGCTTTCTTT. It yields the protein CASSIDLMNTEAFF.

The chain couples TRBV5-6 to TRBJ2-7; D possibly uses TRBD1 or TRBD2 (5 bases each). Trimming stripped 3 bases from V and 2 bases from J, with 12 bases between. The CDR3 spans 14 residues. Germline V CDR1 and CDR2: SGHDT, YYEEEE. CDR3 coding DNA: TGTGCCAGCAGCTGGGGGTCGAGCACCTACGAGCAGTACTTC. Translating it yields CASSWGSSTYEQYF.

As concerns this clone: This specimen includes other DNA sequences encoding the same CDR3. The chain joins TRBV11-2 to TRBJ2-7, with TRBD2 as a possible D gene (6 bases). Trimming took 3 bases from V and 1 from J, leaving 7 bases between them. The CDR3 has 13 amino acids. Germline CDR1 reads SGHAT; CDR2 reads FQNNGV. The CDR3 DNA follows: TGTGCCAGCAGCTTCGGAGGGTCCTACGAGCAGTACTTC. This codes for CASSFGGSYEQYF.

This clone was observed a few times. J is TRBJ2-5 and V is TRBV2; D is perhaps TRBD1 (5 bases). The CDR3 has 14 amino acids. Germline loops: CDR1 SNHLY, CDR2 FYNNEI. Trimming pared 6 bases from V and 3 bases from J, leaving 14 bases between. CDR3 amino acids: CASRSSGLKETQYF. The DNA of the CDR3 is TGTGCCAGCAGATCTTCAGGGTTAAAAGAGACCCAGTACTTC.

The chain has TRBV10-3 and TRBJ2-2; no clear D gene. V was cut by 3 bases and J by 6 bases, with 26 bases left in between. The CDR3 totals 19 residues. Germline-derived CDR1 and CDR2 are ENHRY and SYGVKD. The CDR3 here is CAISDKEPEVFGRAGELFF. The CDR3 DNA reads as TGTGCCATCAGTGATAAAGAACCAGAGGTATTCGGAAGGGCCGGGGAGCTGTTTTTT.

The genes are TRBV30 and TRBJ2-3; perhaps TRBD1 as D (6 bases). The CDR3 length is 15 residues. The germline CDR1 and CDR2 sequences are GTSNPN and SVGIG (reference sequence). Trimming left V 1 base short and J 4 bases short, with 15 bases between. CDR3 nucleotides: TGTGCCTGGAGTGCACAGGGTGGTTGGGCAGATACGCAGTATTTT. Its translation: CAWSAQGGWADTQYF.

Details on this clone: The same CDR3 arises from other DNA sequences in this sample as well. The V and J genes are TRBV6-5 and TRBJ2-7; D gene ambiguous. The germline CDR1 and CDR2 sequences are MNHEY and SVGAGI. Trimming took 2 bases from V and 3 from J, leaving 8 bases between them. The CDR3 contains 13 residues. CDR3 region: CASSYTADYEQYF. The CDR3 DNA reads as TGTGCCAGCAGTTACACAGCAGACTACGAGCAGTACTTC.

The rearrangement uses TRBV7-9 and TRBJ1-1; the D is unclear. Germline CDR1 reads SEHNR; CDR2 reads FQNEAQ (reference sequence). With 5 bases removed from V and 5 bases from J, the gap between germline ends came to 9 bases. CDR3 size: 12 residues. Written as DNA, the CDR3 is TGTGCCAGCAGCCCCGGGATAACTGAAGCTTTCTTT. This codes for CASSPGITEAFF.

The rearrangement uses TRBV11-2 and TRBJ1-4; 10 bases fit TRBD1. V shed 4 bases, J shed 6 bases, and the junction held 17 bases outside the gene matches. The germline V gene has CDR1 SGHAT and CDR2 FQNNGV. The CDR3 has 19 amino acids. The CDR3 is CASSSTGQGSGWTDEKLFF. The CDR3 DNA sequence: TGTGCCAGCAGCTCAACGGGACAGGGGTCTGGTTGGACCGATGAAAAACTGTTTTTT. Full variable domain (remainder filled in from reference TRBV11-2 and TRBJ1-4): EAGVAQSPRYKIIEKRQSVAFWCNPISGHATLYWYQQILGQGPKLLIQFQNNGVVDDSQLPKDRFSAERLKGVDSTLKIQPAKLEDSAVYLCASSSTGQGSGWTDEKLFFGSGTQLSVL.

This clone has only one observation. The CDR3 loop reads CASRTPGTGYYEQYF. DNA of the CDR3: TGTGCCAGCAGGACTCCCGGGACAGGATACTACGAGCAGTACTTC. This chain connects TRBV6-1 to TRBJ2-7, with TRBD1 matching 8 bases. Looked up from germline, CDR1 is MNHNS and CDR2 is SASEGT. This CDR3 spans 15 amino acids. J was trimmed by 3 bases and V by 6 bases; bases with no gene match: 10.

The rearrangement links TRBV6-4 to TRBJ1-1; 7 positions agree with TRBD1. This CDR3 spans 15 amino acids. J lost 6 bases, V lost 6 bases, and 13 bases had no gene match. Germline V gives CDR1 MRHNA, CDR2 SNTAGT. The CDR3 loop reads CASSPTGFGVAEAFF. The DNA for the CDR3 is TGTGCCAGCAGCCCGACAGGGTTCGGGGTGGCTGAAGCTTTCTTT.

The chain carries TRBV28 and TRBJ2-7; D might be TRBD1 (6 bases). This CDR3 has 14 amino acids. Germline lookup yields CDR1 MDHEN and CDR2 SYDVKM. Trimming removed 9 bases at V and 5 bases at J, with 20 bases between. The chain's CDR3 is CASHPAGTTNEQYF. The CDR3 bases are TGTGCCAGTCACCCTGCCGGGACAACTAACGAGCAGTACTTC.

This clone is a singleton in its sample. The rearrangement joins TRBV29-1 to TRBJ1-1; D remains unclear. The ends were cut back, 4 bases at V and 4 bases at J, with 13 bases in the middle. The germline CDR1 and CDR2 sequences are SQVTM and ANQGSEA. The CDR3 is 13 residues long. The CDR3 loop reads CSVVGRITTEAFF. CDR3 nucleotides: TGCAGCGTTGTCGGCAGGATCACCACTGAAGCTTTCTTT.

The gene calls are TRBV9 and TRBJ1-5; the D is unclear. The CDR3 totals 14 residues. V lost 4 bases to trimming and J lost 7 bases, with 15 bases between them. Germline V CDR1 and CDR2: SGDLS, YYNGEE. The CDR3 nucleotides read TGTGCCAGCAGCCTGCCGGTGTACTGCCAGCCCCAGCATTTT. This translates into CASSLPVYCQPQHF.